This TCR beta chain was sequenced for a study of cytotoxic CD8 clonotypes in ibrutinib-treated CLL. Study-level background: After a median of about 70 months, some 15 patients stayed remitted and some 12 progressed; responses had been partial in roughly 25 and complete in 2. Median treatment time before response sampling was about 12 months, range 6 to 36.

The CDR3 length is 18 residues. Germline assignment: CDR1 SGHRS and CDR2 YFSETQ. V was pared by 2 bases and J by 2 bases, with 17 bases between. Study-wide points: Clonality went higher at ibrutinib response and then dropped back toward baseline at progression.

Of note for this clone: Its cognate antigen is unknown.

The intended depth for sequencing was 1 in 200,000 to 1 in 1 million T cells. The protocol was immunoSEQ multiplex PCR, while the TCRdb copy is restricted to in-frame clones and leaves out a portion. This repertoire shows approximately 130,000 clones, around four fifths found once; its top ten account for 3% to 4%. The source of this sequence is a human donor with chronic lymphocytic leukemia. The specimen comprised PBMCs, sampled after 24 months of ibrutinib treatment. The chain employs TRBV5-1 and TRBJ2-6; a possible D gene is TRBD1 (5 bases). For the CDR3, the DNA is TGCGCCAGCAGCTTCTTCTGGGATGCAGGGACTGGGGCCAACGTCCTGACTTTC. It yields the protein CASSFFWDAGTGANVLTF.